The next 8 T cell receptor beta chains were all read from a single sample in a study of type 1 and type 2 diabetes patients listed by TCRdb under 2016. Sequencing used an Illumina MiSeq. For TCRbeta CDR3 amplification, the template was genomic DNA taken from the sorted T cell subsets. Multiplex PCR with 30 forward and 13 reverse primers amplified the TCRbeta CDR3 region. TCRdb passed the public sequencing reads through fastp at Q25 and MiXCR, retaining productive beta sequences. When rows share a CDR3 protein, they turn into one entry using the most common DNA and genes. Across this sample there are 250,000 or so distinct CDR3 sequences, with around 47% seen only once. Jointly, the top ten make up roughly an eighth of the sample. What was sequenced was peripheral blood mononuclear cells (PBMCs). The source is a man between 18 and 35 years old with type 2 diabetes.

The CDR3 DNA reads TGTGCCAGCAGCGAATCCCAGACAGGGACCGGGGAGCTGTTTTTT. Translating it yields CASSESQTGTGELFF. The chain uses TRBV6-4 and TRBJ2-2; 7 bases line up with TRBD1. There are 15 residues in the CDR3. The J segment lost 5 bases and the V segment lost 6 bases, leaving 9 bases of the junction unmatched. From germline, CDR1 is MRHNA and CDR2 SNTAGT.

This clonotype came up once. A read error may produce the germline difference seen at one junction end. This chain links TRBV7-8 with TRBJ2-1, with TRBD1 as a possible D gene (6 bases). Germline CDR1 SGHVS, CDR2 FQNEAQ. The CDR3 runs to 15 residues. CDR3 nucleotide sequence: TGTGCCAGCAGCTTAGCAACACAGGGATTCAATAAGCAGTTCTTC. Protein product: CASSLATQGFNKQFF. Based on the CDR3 plus reference TRBV7-8 and TRBJ2-1, the full variable domain is GAGVSQSPRYKVAKRGQDVALRCDPISGHVSLFWYQQALGQGPEFLTYFQNEAQLDKSGLPSDRFFAERPEGSVSTLKIQRTQQEDSAVYLCASSLATQGFNKQFFGPGTRLTVL.

As to this clonotype: A junction boundary mismatches the germline segment, possibly from a read error. This chain joins TRBV6-5 and TRBJ2-6; the D call may be TRBD1 or TRBD2 (5 bases each). Per the germline V gene, CDR1 is MNHEY and CDR2 is SVGAGI. The CDR3 loop spans 14 amino acids. The CDR3 DNA sequence: TGTGCCAGCAGACTAGGGGCGACGGCCAACGTCCTGGCTTTC. Protein sequence: CASRLGATANVLAF.

This clonotype was detected once. The V gene is TRBV20-1, the J gene TRBJ1-5, with a possible D match to TRBD1 (5 bases). In germline, CDR1 is DFQATT, CDR2 SNEGSKA (reference sequence). The CDR3 has 13 residues. This CDR3 is CSGAGGGNQPQHF. CDR3 bases: TGCAGCGGAGCTGGAGGGGGCAATCAGCCCCAGCATTTT.

A word on this clonotype: A much more abundant neighbour one base away suggests this may be a read error. The chain couples TRBV20-1 to TRBJ1-1; no reliable D call. The V end was cut by 0 bases, the J end by 4 bases, with 9 bases between. Germline V gene data show CDR1 as DFQATT and CDR2 as SNEGSKA (reference sequence). The CDR3 totals 13 residues. CDR3 in amino acids: CSARDLGVTEAFF. For the CDR3, the DNA is TGCAGTGCTAGAGATCTCGGGGTCACTGAAGCTTTCTTT.

This clonotype was observed many times. The chain is built from TRBV2 and TRBJ1-2; TRBD1 is a possible D gene (5 bases). From germline, CDR1 is SNHLY and CDR2 FYNNEI. The V end was cut by 3 bases, the J end by 7 bases, with 18 bases between. This CDR3 comprises 15 residues. The CDR3 coding sequence is TGTGCCAGCAGTGATGTGGGGCGCCGGAGGACTGGCTACACCTTC. Its protein product is CASSDVGRRRTGYTF.

The rearrangement joins TRBV19 to TRBJ2-2, with TRBD2 as a possible D gene (6 bases). This CDR3 spans 15 amino acids. The V and J ends lost 5 bases and 5 bases respectively, with 15 bases between them. CDR1 is LNHDA, CDR2 SQIVND, per germline (reference sequence). The chain's CDR3 is CASSVRGSGTGELFF. The CDR3 nucleotides are TGTGCCAGTAGTGTACGGGGGAGCGGGACCGGGGAGCTGTTTTTT.

The V gene is TRBV6-1, the J gene TRBJ1-2; D uncertain. Trimming pared 7 bases from V and 8 bases from J, leaving 14 bases between. Germline-derived CDR1 and CDR2 are MNHNS and SASEGT. The CDR3 extends over 12 amino acids. CDR3 residues: CASTGRSGGYTF. Here the CDR3 DNA reads TGTGCCAGCACGGGGAGATCCGGCGGCTACACCTTC.